This TCR beta chain was identified in a study of blood T cells in healthy people across ages. This clonotype appeared a single time. Its antigen is undetermined. General study findings and limits: Older age coincided with a roughly linear decline in TCR beta diversity per million T cells.

This CDR3 is built from 14 residues. Losses at the gene ends were 6 bases for V and 4 bases for J; bases not matched to a gene: 5. Using a J-beta primer mix together with a sample-barcoded 5' primer, a second PCR was run for about 6 to 11 cycles. TCRdb recomputed calls from the 5' RACE reads with MiXCR, one row per CDR3 protein. The table includes 650,000 to 800,000 distinct CDR3 sequences, 40% to 50% detected once. The sequence was obtained from a man aged 60 to 69 in good health. Sequenced input: blood. J is TRBJ2-3 and V is TRBV12-3 or TRBV12-4; TRBD2 matches 9 bases. The CDR3 loop reads CASSRSGGPDTQYF. The CDR3 DNA reads TGTGCCAGCAGCCGAAGCGGGGGGCCAGATACGCAGTATTTT.